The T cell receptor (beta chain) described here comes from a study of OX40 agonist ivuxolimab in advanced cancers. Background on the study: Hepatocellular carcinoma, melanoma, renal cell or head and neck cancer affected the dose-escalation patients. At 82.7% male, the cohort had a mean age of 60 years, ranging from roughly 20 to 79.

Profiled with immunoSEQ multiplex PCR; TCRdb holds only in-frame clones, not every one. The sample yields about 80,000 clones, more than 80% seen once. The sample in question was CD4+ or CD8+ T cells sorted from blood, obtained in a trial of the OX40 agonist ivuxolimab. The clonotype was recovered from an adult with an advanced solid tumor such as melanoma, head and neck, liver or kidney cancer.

CDR3 sequence reads: CASRGLAGGSSYEQYF. The CDR3 nucleotides are TGTGCCAGCAGAGGACTAGCGGGAGGGAGCTCCTACGAGCAGTACTTC. This chain connects TRBV6-6 to TRBJ2-7; 15 bases align to TRBD2. The germline V gene encodes CDR1 MNHNY and CDR2 SVGAGI (reference sequence). V was pared by 6 bases and J by 0 bases, with 3 bases of the junction left unmatched. CDR3 length equals 16 residues.